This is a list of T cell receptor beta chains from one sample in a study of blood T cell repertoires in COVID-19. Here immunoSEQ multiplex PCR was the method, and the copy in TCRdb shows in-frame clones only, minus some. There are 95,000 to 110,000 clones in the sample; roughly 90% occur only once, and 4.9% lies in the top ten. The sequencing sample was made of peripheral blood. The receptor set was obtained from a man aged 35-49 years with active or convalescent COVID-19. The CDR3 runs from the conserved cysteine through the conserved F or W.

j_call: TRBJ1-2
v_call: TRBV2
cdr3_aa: CASSRDSTVGYTF

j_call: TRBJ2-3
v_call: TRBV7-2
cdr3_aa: CASSRSGRDTQYF

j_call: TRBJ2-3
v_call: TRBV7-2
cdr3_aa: CASSLVGGRGGRTWDTQYF

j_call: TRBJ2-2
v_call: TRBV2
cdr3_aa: CAGGTGYGTGELFF

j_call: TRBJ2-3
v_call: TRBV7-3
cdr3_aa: CASSPRLAGDQADTQYF

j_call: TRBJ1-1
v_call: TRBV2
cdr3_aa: CASSEGRGRNTEAFF

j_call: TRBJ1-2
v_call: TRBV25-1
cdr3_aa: CASSVTGYGYTF

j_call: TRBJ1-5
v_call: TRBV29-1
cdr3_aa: CSVGAGLNQPQHF

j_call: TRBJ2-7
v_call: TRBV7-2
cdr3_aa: CASREAASYEQYF

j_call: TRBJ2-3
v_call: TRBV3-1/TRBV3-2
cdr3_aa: CASSQSHLAGGNTDTQYF

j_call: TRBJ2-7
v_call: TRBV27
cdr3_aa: CASSLGDRVYEQYF

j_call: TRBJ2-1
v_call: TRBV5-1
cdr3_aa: CASSLGQGVNNEQFF

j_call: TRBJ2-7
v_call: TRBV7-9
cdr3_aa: CASSLSVNEQYF

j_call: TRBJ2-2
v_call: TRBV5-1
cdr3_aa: CASSLGDRDDGELFF

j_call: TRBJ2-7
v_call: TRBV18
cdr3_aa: CASSQTGTPYEQYF

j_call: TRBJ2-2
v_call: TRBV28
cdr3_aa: CASRSPGTSGGNTGELFF

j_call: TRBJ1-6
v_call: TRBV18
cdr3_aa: CASSPRDRGNSPLHF

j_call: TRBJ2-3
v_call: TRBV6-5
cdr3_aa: CASRPAGSTDTQYF

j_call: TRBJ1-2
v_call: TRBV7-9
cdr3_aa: CASSRTGMDGYTF

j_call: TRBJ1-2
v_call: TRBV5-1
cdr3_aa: CASSLGHKNYGYTF

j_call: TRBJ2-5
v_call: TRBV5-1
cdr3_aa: CASSGIQGAGETQYF

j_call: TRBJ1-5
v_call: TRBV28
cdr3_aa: CATKRQLNQPQHF

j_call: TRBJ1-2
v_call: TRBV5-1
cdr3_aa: CASSLGGTGHYGYTF

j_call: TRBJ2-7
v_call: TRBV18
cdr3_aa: CASSPARAGTYEQYF

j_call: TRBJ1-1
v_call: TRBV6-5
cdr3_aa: CASLRRRGPAEAFF

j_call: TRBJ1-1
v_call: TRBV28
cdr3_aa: CASSYRGVKAFF

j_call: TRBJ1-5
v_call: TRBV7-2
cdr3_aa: CASSLAFTGNSNQPQHF

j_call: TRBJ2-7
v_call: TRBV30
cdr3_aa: CAWSVRYEQYF

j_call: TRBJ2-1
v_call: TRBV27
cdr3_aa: CASRIAGGGLEQFF

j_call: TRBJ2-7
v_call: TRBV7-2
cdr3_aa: CASSLDRASYYEQYF

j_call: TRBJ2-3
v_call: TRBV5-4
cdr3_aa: CASSSRDRMTDTQYF

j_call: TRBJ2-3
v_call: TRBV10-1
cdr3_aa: CASSPGQYTQYF

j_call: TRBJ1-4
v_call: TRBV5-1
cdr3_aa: CASSLTRGKLFF

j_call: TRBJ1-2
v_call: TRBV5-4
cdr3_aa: CASSPSGIAGYTF

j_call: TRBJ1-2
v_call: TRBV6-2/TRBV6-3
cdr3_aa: CASSSPGTGSRGYTF

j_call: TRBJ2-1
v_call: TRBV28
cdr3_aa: CASKIGGSSYNEQFF

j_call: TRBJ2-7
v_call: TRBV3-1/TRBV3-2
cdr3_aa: CASSPDLGSYEQYF